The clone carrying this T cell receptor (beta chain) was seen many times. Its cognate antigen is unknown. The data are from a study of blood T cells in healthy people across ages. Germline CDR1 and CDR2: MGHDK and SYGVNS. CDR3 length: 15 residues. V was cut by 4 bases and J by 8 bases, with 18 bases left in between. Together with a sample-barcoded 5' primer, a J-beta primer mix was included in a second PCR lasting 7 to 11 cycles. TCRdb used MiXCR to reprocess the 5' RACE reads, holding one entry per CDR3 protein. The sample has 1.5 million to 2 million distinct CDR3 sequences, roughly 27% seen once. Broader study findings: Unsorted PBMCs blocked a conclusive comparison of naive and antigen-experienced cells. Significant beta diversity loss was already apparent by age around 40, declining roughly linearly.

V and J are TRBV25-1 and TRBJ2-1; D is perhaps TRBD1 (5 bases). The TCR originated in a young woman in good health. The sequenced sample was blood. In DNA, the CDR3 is TGTGCCAGCAGTGGCTATAATCACAGGCTGGATGAGCAGTTCTTC. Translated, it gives CASSGYNHRLDEQFF.